Shown below are 26 T cell receptor beta chains from a single sample sequenced in a study of CD8 T cell repertoires and HIV-1 epitope variants. Their recognized antigens are unknown. Data came from immunoSEQ multiplex PCR; TCRdb stores just in-frame clones and leaves some out. Among some 6,000 clones, roughly 73% were seen once, and the ten largest hold approximately 46%. Sequencing was performed on cultured CD8+ T cells derived from PBMCs. The receptors shown here come from a male donor with HIV.

CDR3 DNA sequence: TGTGCCAGCAGATCCGTACAGGAAAATCAGCCCCAGCATTTT. Translating gives CASRSVQENQPQHF. The rearrangement links TRBV6-4 to TRBJ1-5; possible D gene TRBD1, 5 bases. Trimming pared 6 bases from V and 4 bases from J, leaving 13 bases between. The CDR3 covers 14 residues. Germline CDR1 and CDR2: MRHNA and SNTAGT.

The gene calls are TRBV7-3 and TRBJ2-2, with 9 nucleotides matching TRBD1. V lost 8 bases and J lost 0; bases outside the gene matches: 13. CDR1 is SGHTA, CDR2 FQGTGA, per germline. CDR3 size: 18 residues. The CDR3 coding sequence is TGTGCCAGCTCAAGTCCGGTACAGGGGGCAGCGAACACCGGGGAGCTGTTTTTT. Its translation: CASSSPVQGAANTGELFF. Based on the CDR3 plus reference TRBV7-3 and TRBJ2-2, the full variable domain is GAGVSQTPSNKVTEKGKYVELRCDPISGHTALYWYRQSLGQGPEFLIYFQGTGAADDSGLPNDRFFAVRPEGSVSTLKIQRTERGDSAVYLCASSSPVQGAANTGELFFGEGSRLTVL.

The V and J genes are TRBV6-5 and TRBJ1-2, with 9 bases fitting TRBD1. This CDR3 comprises 15 residues. From germline, CDR1 is MNHEY and CDR2 SVGAGI. The J segment lost 6 bases and the V segment lost 5 bases, leaving 10 bases of the junction unmatched. The CDR3 DNA reads TGTGCCAGCAGTATAGGGAGGGACAGGGCGGATGGCTACACCTTC. Translating gives CASSIGRDRADGYTF.

This clone was detected only a few times. The chain uses TRBV11-2 and TRBJ1-1; TRBD1 is a possible D gene (5 bases). V was clipped by 0 bases and J by 5 bases, with 13 bases between them. The CDR3 loop spans 15 amino acids. CDR1 and CDR2 (germline): SGHAT, FQNNGV. Here the CDR3 DNA reads TGTGCCAGCAGCTTAGATTGGCAGGGAAGGACTGAAGCTTTCTTT. This codes for CASSLDWQGRTEAFF.

The J gene is TRBJ2-1, the V gene TRBV5-6; D is unresolved. The CDR3 contains 12 residues. The V gene lost 5 bases and the J gene lost 7 bases, with 10 bases spanning the gap. CDR1 is SGHDT and CDR2 is YYEEEE in the germline V gene. The CDR3 reads CASSLTGNEQFF. The CDR3 DNA follows: TGTGCCAGCAGTTTGACCGGGAATGAGCAGTTCTTC.

The chain uses TRBV4-1 and TRBJ2-1; perhaps TRBD2 as D (5 bases). Germline CDR1 reads MGHRA; CDR2 reads YSYEKL. With 1 base removed from V and 5 bases from J, the gap between germline ends came to 15 bases. This CDR3 has 16 amino acids. CDR3 DNA sequence: TGCGCCAGCAGCCAAGCATATAAGACTACCAACAATGAGCAGTTCTTC. It codes for CASSQAYKTTNNEQFF.

This chain joins TRBV6-6 and TRBJ2-5; 12 bases are a match to TRBD2. There are 16 residues in the CDR3. After removal of 3 bases from V and 7 bases from J, the junction contained 9 bases not matched to a gene. CDR1 is MNHNY and CDR2 is SVGAGI in the germline V gene (reference sequence). For the CDR3, the DNA is TGTGCCAGCAGTTATCTAGCGGGGGGGGACAAAAGGACCCAGTACTTC. Protein sequence: CASSYLAGGDKRTQYF.

The rearrangement joins TRBV5-1 to TRBJ2-5; D possibly corresponds to TRBD2 (6 bases). Germline loops: CDR1 SGHRS, CDR2 YFSETQ. The CDR3 loop spans 16 amino acids. Trimming shortened V by 3 bases and J by 1 base, and 16 bases separated the two germline ends. The CDR3 DNA reads as TGCGCCAGCAGCTCCGGGACTGGGAATTTCCAAGAGACCCAGTACTTC. It translates to CASSSGTGNFQETQYF.

This sequence joins TRBV30 and TRBJ1-1, with D uncertain. Per the germline V gene, CDR1 is GTSNPN and CDR2 is SVGIG (reference sequence). With 0 bases removed from V and 11 bases from J, the gap between germline ends came to 13 bases. This CDR3 comprises 12 residues. The CDR3 nucleotides read TGTGCCTGGAGTGTACAAGCGGAGATGGCTTTCTTT. Its protein is CAWSVQAEMAFF.

V usage is TRBV28 and J usage is TRBJ1-2, with D uncertain. The CDR3 sequence is 16 residues long. V shed 8 bases and J shed 2 bases, with 21 bases lying between them. Germline V gene data show CDR1 as MDHEN and CDR2 as SYDVKM. DNA for the CDR3: TGTGCCAGCCGGCACACCTTGGTCGAAGGGAACTATGGCTACACCTTC. It codes for CASRHTLVEGNYGYTF.

This chain joins TRBV5-6 and TRBJ1-1; D gene ambiguous. Germline CDR1 reads SGHDT; CDR2 reads YYEEEE. CDR3 length equals 15 residues. V shed 4 bases and J shed 0 bases, with 13 bases lying between them. CDR3 region: CASSPEQILNTEAFF. The CDR3 DNA reads TGTGCCAGCAGCCCTGAACAGATTTTGAACACTGAAGCTTTCTTT.

The rearrangement links TRBV2 to TRBJ1-5, with 11 bases matching TRBD1. The CDR3 is 16 amino acids. J lost 3 bases, V lost 6 bases, and 7 bases had no gene match. The germline CDR1 and CDR2 sequences are SNHLY and FYNNEI. The CDR3 is CASRAGTGGFNQPQHF. CDR3 nucleotides: TGTGCCAGCAGGGCTGGGACAGGGGGATTCAATCAGCCCCAGCATTTT. Based on the CDR3 plus reference TRBV2 and TRBJ1-5, the full variable domain is EPEVTQTPSHQVTQMGQEVILRCVPISNHLYFYWYRQILGQKVEFLVSFYNNEISEKSEIFDDQFSVERPDGSNFTLKIRSTKLEDSAMYFCASRAGTGGFNQPQHFGDGTRLSIL.

This clone showed up just a few times. The rearrangement links TRBV7-3 to TRBJ2-1, with D tentatively TRBD1 or TRBD2 (5 bases each). Germline CDR1 SGHTA, CDR2 FQGTGA. The CDR3 contains 13 residues. V lost 5 bases and J 4 bases, leaving 9 bases between the germline ends. DNA for the CDR3: TGTGCCAGCAGCCCGGGGCAGTACAATGAGCAGTTCTTC. This sequence encodes CASSPGQYNEQFF.

The rearrangement links TRBV13 to TRBJ2-4; tentative D call: TRBD1 (6 bases). Trimming stripped 5 bases from V and 7 bases from J, with 9 bases between. From germline, CDR1 is PRHDT and CDR2 FYEKMQ (reference sequence). This CDR3 is 12 amino acids long. CDR3 residues: CASSRTGNIQYF. The CDR3 coding sequence is TGTGCCAGCAGCCGTACAGGGAACATTCAGTACTTC.

CDR3 loop: CASSPVVDYEQYF. The CDR3 DNA sequence: TGTGCCAGCAGCCCGGTTGTAGACTACGAGCAGTACTTC. The rearrangement joins TRBV7-2 to TRBJ2-7; no reliable D call. Germline V lookup: CDR1 SGHTA, CDR2 FQGNSA. V was clipped by 5 bases and J by 3 bases, with 11 bases between them. The CDR3 runs 13 residues.

For this clone: Its ends do not fully match the called genes, so a read error is possible. The J gene is TRBJ1-2, the V gene TRBV5-4; 10 bases line up with TRBD1. Germline V gene lookup returns CDR1 SGHNT and CDR2 YYREEE (reference sequence). This CDR3 contains 14 residues. CDR3 loop: CASSDPGTGVLGAF. The CDR3 nucleotides are TGTGCCAGCAGCGATCCCGGGACAGGGGTCCTCGGTGCCTTC.

The chain combines TRBV2 with TRBJ1-1, with 10 nucleotides matching TRBD1. This CDR3 has 15 residues. Germline assignment: CDR1 SNHLY and CDR2 FYNNEI. V was pared by 1 base and J by 5 bases, with 4 bases of the junction left unmatched. This CDR3 is CASSEETGGPTEAFF. In DNA, the CDR3 is TGTGCCAGCAGTGAAGAGACAGGGGGCCCGACTGAAGCTTTCTTT.

The chain employs TRBV28 and TRBJ2-7, with 7 bases identical to TRBD2. The CDR3 contains 14 residues. Trimming took 2 bases from V and 3 from J; bases not matched to a gene: 4. Germline V gene lookup returns CDR1 MDHEN and CDR2 SYDVKM. CDR3 in amino acids: CASSLRRELYEQYF. The CDR3 DNA reads as TGTGCCAGCAGTTTAAGGCGGGAGCTCTACGAGCAGTACTTC.

This chain links TRBV5-4 with TRBJ2-7, with 7 positions matching TRBD1. The CDR3 runs to 14 residues. V shed 1 base, J shed 3 bases, and the junction held 4 bases outside the gene matches. The germline CDR1 and CDR2 sequences are SGHNT and YYREEE (reference sequence). This CDR3 reads CASSLWDRNYEQYF. CDR3 DNA sequence: TGTGCCAGCAGCTTGTGGGACAGAAACTACGAGCAGTACTTC.

This clone came up once. The chain employs TRBV4-1 and TRBJ1-2, with D maybe TRBD1 (5 bases). The germline CDR1 and CDR2 sequences are MGHRA and YSYEKL. V was cut by 2 bases and J by 2 bases, with 9 bases left in between. This CDR3 has 14 amino acids. CDR3 protein: CASSQSGGNYGYTF. The CDR3 DNA reads TGCGCCAGCAGCCAATCGGGGGGGAACTATGGCTACACCTTC.

The V and J genes are TRBV2 and TRBJ1-2, with D perhaps matching TRBD1 (5 bases). Germline lookup yields CDR1 SNHLY and CDR2 FYNNEI. The V end lost 2 bases, the J end lost 6 bases, and 31 bases lay between the germline ends. The CDR3 consists of 20 residues. This CDR3 reads CASSEPPRAGPLRVDNGYTF. CDR3 DNA: TGTGCCAGCAGTGAACCCCCGAGGGCAGGGCCCTTGAGGGTGGATAATGGCTACACCTTC.

This clone occurred a few times. The rearrangement links TRBV28 to TRBJ2-6; tentative D call: TRBD2 (6 bases). Germline CDR1 and CDR2: MDHEN and SYDVKM. The CDR3 covers 15 residues. V dropped 5 bases and J dropped 1 base, with 9 bases sitting between them. The DNA of the CDR3 is TGTGCCAGCAGTCCTGGGGGGTCTGGGGCCAACGTCCTGACTTTC. It translates to CASSPGGSGANVLTF.

The CDR3 protein is CASSQVRDFIEQYF. The CDR3 region has the DNA TGTGCCAGCAGCCAAGTACGGGACTTTATAGAGCAGTACTTC. The chain recombines TRBV4-2 with TRBJ2-7; maybe TRBD2 (6 bases). This CDR3 comprises 14 residues. Trimming left V 1 base short and J 7 bases short, with 14 bases between. The germline CDR1 and CDR2 sequences are LGHNA and YNFKEQ.

This sequence joins TRBV4-1 and TRBJ1-1; D unclear. This CDR3 is built from 13 residues. V lost 4 bases to trimming and J lost 0 bases, with 6 bases between them. Germline assignment: CDR1 MGHRA and CDR2 YSYEKL. CDR3 residues: CASSPSLNTEAFF. The CDR3 bases are TGCGCCAGCAGCCCTAGTCTGAACACTGAAGCTTTCTTT.

The table lists this clone with a few counts. V usage is TRBV11-1 and J usage is TRBJ2-3; D remains unclear. V was clipped by 2 bases and J by 6 bases, with 3 bases between them. Germline CDR1 SGHAT, CDR2 FQDESV (reference sequence). The CDR3 covers 11 residues. Written as DNA, the CDR3 is TGTGCCAGCAGCTTATCTGATACGCAGTATTTT. The encoded protein is CASSLSDTQYF. The full variable domain, its missing parts supplied by reference TRBV11-1 and TRBJ2-3, is EAEVAQSPRYKITEKSQAVAFWCDPISGHATLYWYRQILGQGPELLVQFQDESVVDDSQLPKDRFSAERLKGVDSTLKIQPAELGDSAMYLCASSLSDTQYFGPGTRLTVL.

Only a few counts were recorded for this clone. The rearrangement uses TRBV2 and TRBJ2-7; tentatively, D is TRBD1 or TRBD2 (5 bases each). Trimming took 6 bases from V and 2 from J, leaving 14 bases between them. Per germline, CDR1 SNHLY and CDR2 FYNNEI. The length of the CDR3 is 14 residues. For the CDR3, the DNA is TGTGCCAGCAGCGAGTGGGGGTTGACCTACGAGCAGTACTTC. Protein product: CASSEWGLTYEQYF.